Shown below are 21 T cell receptor beta chains from a single sample sequenced in a study of Ad26.COV2.S vaccination and SARS-CoV-2 variants. The table came from immunoSEQ multiplex PCR; TCRdb's copy has only in-frame clones and leaves some out. Of hundreds of thousands of clones in the sample, approximately 89% were seen once. Treatment specified: 15 to 20 received Ad26.COV2.S at low or high dose, single or two shots; roughly five received placebo; per-sample allocation not given. The samples date from day 63 after the first vaccine or placebo injection. Material: peripheral blood, obtained in a trial of Ad26.COV2.S vaccine versus placebo. These receptors all come from a person between 18 and 59 years old who received the Ad26.COV2.S COVID-19 vaccine or a placebo.

The genes are TRBV30 and TRBJ2-7, with D maybe TRBD1 (6 bases). The CDR3 totals 14 residues. Deletions cut 2 bases from V and 3 bases from J, with 14 bases between. Germline CDR1 GTSNPN, CDR2 SVGIG (reference sequence). This CDR3 reads CAWSFRTVLYEQYF. CDR3 DNA sequence: TGTGCCTGGAGTTTCCGGACAGTACTCTACGAGCAGTACTTC.

The chain is built from TRBV3-1 (or the pseudogene TRBV3-2) and TRBJ1-3; D uncertain. This CDR3 spans 13 amino acids. Trimming took off 3 bases at V and 10 bases at J, with 13 bases between the two ends. Germline-derived CDR1 and CDR2 are LGHDT and YNNKEL (reference sequence). The CDR3 nucleotides are TGTGCCAGCAGCCAGGTTCCGGGTCGTACCATATATTTT. Translation: CASSQVPGRTIYF.

J is TRBJ1-1 and V is TRBV5-8; no definite D call. V lost 0 bases and J lost 2, with 14 bases in between. The CDR3 extends over 16 amino acids. Per germline, CDR1 SGHTS and CDR2 YDEGEE. The CDR3 protein is CASSLAASRPNTEAFF. CDR3 DNA sequence: TGTGCCAGCAGCTTGGCGGCCTCCCGTCCAAACACTGAAGCTTTCTTT.

The chain uses TRBV19 and TRBJ2-2, with a weak D call TRBD1 (6 bases). Germline V CDR1 and CDR2: LNHDA, SQIVND (reference sequence). V gave up 4 bases and J gave up 3 bases, with 12 bases separating them. The CDR3 runs 15 residues. The CDR3 loop is CASSTTGLHTGELFF. The CDR3 DNA is TGTGCCAGTAGTACGACAGGTCTTCACACCGGGGAGCTGTTTTTT.

V is TRBV19 and J is TRBJ1-5; 9 nucleotides align to TRBD1. Germline V gene data show CDR1 as LNHDA and CDR2 as SQIVND (reference sequence). After removal of 9 bases from V and 0 bases from J, the junction contained 6 bases not matched to a gene. This CDR3 is built from 15 residues. The CDR3 is CASDPGQGSNQPQHF. CDR3 bases: TGTGCCAGCGATCCGGGACAGGGTAGCAATCAGCCCCAGCATTTT. Full variable domain (missing parts from reference TRBV19 and TRBJ1-5): DGGITQSPKYLFRKEGQNVTLSCEQNLNHDAMYWYRQDPGQGLRLIYYSQIVNDFQKGDIAEGYSVSREKKESFPLTVTSAQKNPTAFYLCASDPGQGSNQPQHFGDGTRLSIL.

The rearrangement links TRBV6-1 to TRBJ2-3; 9 positions agree with TRBD2. Germline V gene sequence: CDR1 MNHNS, CDR2 SASEGT. CDR3 length: 15 amino acids. V lost 0 bases to trimming and J lost 5 bases; unmatched junction nucleotides: 3. In DNA, the CDR3 is TGTGCCAGCAGTGAAGCCGGGACTAGCCTAGATACGCAGTATTTT. This codes for CASSEAGTSLDTQYF.

J is TRBJ1-2 and V is TRBV6-5, with 9 bases that match TRBD1. CDR3 length: 15 amino acids. Per the germline V gene, CDR1 is MNHEY and CDR2 is SVGAGI. Losses at the gene ends were 2 bases for V and 4 bases for J; bases not matched to a gene: 5. The CDR3 region has the DNA TGTGCCAGCAGTTACATGGGACAGGGCCCCTATGGCTACACCTTC. Residues: CASSYMGQGPYGYTF.

Concerning this clone: The junction does not match germline at one end; this may be a read error. The same CDR3 can be traced to other DNA sequences in this sample. This chain connects TRBV6-5 to TRBJ1-5; TRBD1 is a possible D gene (5 bases). The germline gives CDR1 MNHEY, CDR2 SVGAGI. This CDR3 has 14 amino acids. CDR3 sequence: CASRISRVYQPQHF. CDR3 in DNA: TGCGCCAGCAGGATTAGCAGGGTATATCAGCCCCAGCATTTT.

The chain employs TRBV5-6 and TRBJ2-3; unclear D gene. The CDR3 is made up of 14 amino acids. Trimming left V 0 bases short and J 3 bases short, with 8 bases between. Germline V gene sequence: CDR1 SGHDT, CDR2 YYEEEE. The CDR3 sequence: CASSLGRVTDTQYF. CDR3 nucleotide sequence: TGTGCCAGCAGCTTGGGCCGCGTGACAGATACGCAGTATTTT.

A word on this clone: The junction differs from germline at one of its ends, possibly a read error. The V and J genes are TRBV2 and TRBJ1-1; possible D gene TRBD1, 5 bases. This CDR3 has 11 amino acids. Germline V lookup: CDR1 SNHLY, CDR2 FYNNEI. The CDR3, as DNA: TGTGCCAGCACCGAAGGGCAGGGATGGGGCTTT. Amino acid sequence: CASTEGQGWGF. The variable domain in full, with the rest retrieved from reference TRBV2 and TRBJ1-1, is EPEVTQTPSHQVTQMGQEVILRCVPISNHLYFYWYRQILGQKVEFLVSFYNNEISEKSEIFDDQFSVERPDGSNFTLKIRSTKLEDSAMYFCASTEGQGWGFGQGTRLTVV.

The chain recombines TRBV3-1 (or the pseudogene TRBV3-2) with TRBJ2-1; D is unclear. CDR3 length: 15 residues. V gave up 1 base and J gave up 4 bases, with 11 bases separating them. Germline V lookup: CDR1 LGHDT, CDR2 YNNKEL (reference sequence). In DNA, the CDR3 is TGTGCCAGCAGCCAAGGGGTTACAGTTTACAATGAGCAGTTCTTC. Translated: CASSQGVTVYNEQFF.

The J gene is TRBJ2-2, the V gene TRBV6-1; 9 positions agree with TRBD2. J lost 2 bases, V lost 2 bases, and 9 bases had no gene match. Germline V lookup: CDR1 MNHNS, CDR2 SASEGT. This CDR3 has 18 amino acids. The CDR3 region is CASSEHWNSGGNTGELFF. The CDR3 DNA follows: TGTGCCAGCAGTGAACATTGGAATAGCGGGGGTAACACCGGGGAGCTGTTTTTT.

V is TRBV6-5 and J is TRBJ2-7, with 10 bases matching TRBD2. Germline V gene sequence: CDR1 MNHEY, CDR2 SVGAGI. The CDR3 extends over 15 amino acids. Unmatched junction bases numbered 12, after V lost 6 bases and J lost 7 bases. CDR3 in DNA: TGTGCCAGCAGGAGACTAGCGGGCCCTTGGGAAGAGCAGTACTTC. Its translation: CASRRLAGPWEEQYF.

CDR3 protein: CATQRGGTTDTQYF. The CDR3 DNA follows: TGTGCCACCCAACGTGGAGGGACCACAGATACGCAGTATTTT. V gene TRBV7-9 combines with J gene TRBJ2-3, with D possibly being TRBD2 (6 bases). With 10 bases removed from V and 2 bases from J, the gap between germline ends came to 16 bases. Germline V CDR1 and CDR2: SEHNR, FQNEAQ (reference sequence). CDR3 length: 14 amino acids.

This chain connects TRBV27 to TRBJ1-3; 8 positions agree with TRBD1. Germline lookup yields CDR1 MNHEY and CDR2 SMNVEV (reference sequence). CDR3 length equals 17 residues. Trimming at V came to 6 bases and at J to 2 bases, leaving 12 bases not matched to a gene. The DNA of the CDR3 is TGTGCCAGCAGAGCTGGGCAGGGGGCTTTTACTGGAAACACCATATATTTT. Translating gives CASRAGQGAFTGNTIYF.

The rearrangement uses TRBV7-3 and TRBJ1-6; 7 positions match TRBD1. Looked up from germline, CDR1 is SGHTA and CDR2 is FQGTGA. After removal of 3 bases from V and 10 bases from J, the junction contained 9 bases not matched to a gene. The CDR3 is made up of 15 amino acids. In nucleotides, the CDR3 is TGTGCCAGCAGCTTTTTAGGGCAGGGGGGCTCACCCCTCCACTTT. Translated, it gives CASSFLGQGGSPLHF.

The table lists this clone with a count of one. The rearrangement joins TRBV7-2 to TRBJ2-3; D tentatively reads TRBD1 or TRBD2 (5 bases each). CDR3 size: 14 residues. Germline V gene lookup returns CDR1 SGHTA and CDR2 FQGNSA. The ends were cut back, 3 bases at V and 6 bases at J, with 13 bases in the middle. The CDR3 sequence: CASSFRRGQDTQYF. In nucleotides, the CDR3 is TGTGCCAGCAGCTTCCGTCGGGGCCAGGATACGCAGTATTTT.

This clone was recorded once. The chain uses TRBV5-1 and TRBJ2-1; 15 bases line up with TRBD2. Losses at the gene ends were 4 bases for V and 6 bases for J; bases not matched to a gene: 5. Germline lookup yields CDR1 SGHRS and CDR2 YFSETQ. The CDR3 length is 16 residues. CDR3 loop: CASSVGLAGGRNEQFF. CDR3 bases: TGCGCCAGCAGCGTGGGACTAGCGGGGGGCCGCAATGAGCAGTTCTTC.

The chain joins TRBV10-3 to TRBJ2-7; 8 bases align to TRBD1. V lost 8 bases, J lost 3 bases, and 6 bases stayed unmatched. CDR1 and CDR2 from the germline V gene are ENHRY and SYGVKD. CDR3 size: 13 residues. The CDR3 is CAIRGTGVYEQYF. CDR3 nucleotides: TGTGCCATCCGAGGGACAGGAGTCTACGAGCAGTACTTC.

This chain links TRBV4-1 with TRBJ2-7, with 7 bases that match TRBD1. CDR3 length: 16 amino acids. Germline assignment: CDR1 MGHRA and CDR2 YSYEKL. With V trimmed by 4 bases and J by 2 bases, 11 bases remained unmatched. CDR3 sequence reads: CASSPRGTGETYEQYF. The DNA for the CDR3 is TGCGCCAGCAGCCCCCGCGGAACAGGGGAGACCTACGAGCAGTACTTC.

The gene calls are TRBV12-5 and TRBJ2-3, with TRBD2 as a possible D gene (6 bases). Trimming left V 3 bases short and J 4 bases short, with 11 bases between. The CDR3 spans 14 residues. Germline CDR1 and CDR2: LGHNT and FRNRAP. The CDR3 DNA sequence: TGTGCTAGTGGTTTAATCGGGGGTCCAGATACGCAGTATTTT. This encodes CASGLIGGPDTQYF.